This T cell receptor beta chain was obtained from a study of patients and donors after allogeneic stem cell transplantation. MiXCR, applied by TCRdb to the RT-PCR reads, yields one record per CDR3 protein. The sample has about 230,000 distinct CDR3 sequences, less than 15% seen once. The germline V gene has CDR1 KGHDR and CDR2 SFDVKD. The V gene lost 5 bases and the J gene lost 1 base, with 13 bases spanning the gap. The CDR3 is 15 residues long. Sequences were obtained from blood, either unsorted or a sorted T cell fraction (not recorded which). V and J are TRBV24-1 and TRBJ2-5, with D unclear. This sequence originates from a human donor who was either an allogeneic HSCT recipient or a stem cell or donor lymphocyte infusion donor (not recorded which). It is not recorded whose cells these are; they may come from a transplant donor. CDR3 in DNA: TGTGCCACCAGTGCGTTCGGGCACAGCCAAGAGACCCAGTACTTC. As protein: CATSAFGHSQETQYF.